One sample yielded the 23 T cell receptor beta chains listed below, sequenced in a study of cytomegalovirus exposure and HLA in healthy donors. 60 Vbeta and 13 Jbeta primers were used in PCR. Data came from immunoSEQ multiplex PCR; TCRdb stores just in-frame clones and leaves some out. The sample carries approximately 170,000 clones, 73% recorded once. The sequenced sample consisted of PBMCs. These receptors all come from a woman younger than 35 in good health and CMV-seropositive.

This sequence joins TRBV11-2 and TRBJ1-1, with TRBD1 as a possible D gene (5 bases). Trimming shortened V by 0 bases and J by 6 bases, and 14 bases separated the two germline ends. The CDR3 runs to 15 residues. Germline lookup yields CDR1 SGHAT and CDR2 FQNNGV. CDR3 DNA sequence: TGTGCCAGCAGCTTAGAGTCAGGGTTTGAGTCTGAAGCTTTCTTT. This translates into CASSLESGFESEAFF.

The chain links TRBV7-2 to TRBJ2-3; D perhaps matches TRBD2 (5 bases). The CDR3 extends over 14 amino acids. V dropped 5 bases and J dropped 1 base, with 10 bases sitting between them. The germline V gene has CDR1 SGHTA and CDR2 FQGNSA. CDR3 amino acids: CASSPWRRTDTQYF. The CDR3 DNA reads TGTGCCAGCAGCCCCTGGAGGCGCACAGATACGCAGTATTTT.

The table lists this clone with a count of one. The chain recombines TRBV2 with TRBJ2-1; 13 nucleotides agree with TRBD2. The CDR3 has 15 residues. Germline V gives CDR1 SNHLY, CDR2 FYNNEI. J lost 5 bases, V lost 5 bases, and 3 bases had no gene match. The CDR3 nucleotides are TGTGCCAGCAGTCCGACTAGCGGGGGGAACAATGAGCAGTTCTTC. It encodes CASSPTSGGNNEQFF. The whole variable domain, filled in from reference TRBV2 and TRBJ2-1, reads EPEVTQTPSHQVTQMGQEVILRCVPISNHLYFYWYRQILGQKVEFLVSFYNNEISEKSEIFDDQFSVERPDGSNFTLKIRSTKLEDSAMYFCASSPTSGGNNEQFFGPGTRLTVL.

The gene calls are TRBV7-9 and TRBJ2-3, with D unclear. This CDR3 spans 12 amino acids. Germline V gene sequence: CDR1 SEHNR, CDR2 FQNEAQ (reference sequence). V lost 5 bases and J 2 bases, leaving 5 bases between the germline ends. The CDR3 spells CASSLSTDTQYF. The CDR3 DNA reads TGTGCCAGCAGCCTTTCCACAGATACGCAGTATTTT.

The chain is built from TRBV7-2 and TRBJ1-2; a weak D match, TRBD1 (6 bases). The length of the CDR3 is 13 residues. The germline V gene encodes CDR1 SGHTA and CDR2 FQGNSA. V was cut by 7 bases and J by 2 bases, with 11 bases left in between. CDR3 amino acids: CASKRQANYGYTF. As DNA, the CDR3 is TGTGCCAGCAAGAGACAGGCGAACTATGGCTACACCTTC.

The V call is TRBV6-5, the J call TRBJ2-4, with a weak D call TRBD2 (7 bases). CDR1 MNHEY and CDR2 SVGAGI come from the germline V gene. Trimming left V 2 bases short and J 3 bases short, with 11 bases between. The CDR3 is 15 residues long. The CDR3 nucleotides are TGTGCCAGCAGTTACGGCGGGGGCCTCAAAAACATTCAGTACTTC. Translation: CASSYGGGLKNIQYF.

The CDR3: CASSLDRGGNIQYF. Here the CDR3 DNA reads TGTGCCAGCAGCTTGGACAGGGGGGGAAACATTCAGTACTTC. The rearrangement joins TRBV5-6 to TRBJ2-4; TRBD1 is a possible D gene (8 bases). Trimming removed 0 bases from V and 6 bases from J, with 10 bases in between. Germline V CDR1 and CDR2: SGHDT, YYEEEE. This CDR3 spans 14 amino acids.

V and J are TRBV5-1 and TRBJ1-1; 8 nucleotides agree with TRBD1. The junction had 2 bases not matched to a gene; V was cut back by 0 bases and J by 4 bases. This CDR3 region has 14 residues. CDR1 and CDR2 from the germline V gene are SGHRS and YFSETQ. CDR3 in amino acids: CASSLDRGSTEAFF. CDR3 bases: TGCGCCAGCAGCTTGGACAGGGGGAGCACTGAAGCTTTCTTT.

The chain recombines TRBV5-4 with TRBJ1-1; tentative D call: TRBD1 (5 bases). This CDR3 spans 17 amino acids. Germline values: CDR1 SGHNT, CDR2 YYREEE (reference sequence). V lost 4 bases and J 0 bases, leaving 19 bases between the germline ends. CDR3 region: CASSPSPRDGMNTEAFF. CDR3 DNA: TGTGCCAGCAGCCCATCGCCCAGGGATGGGATGAACACTGAAGCTTTCTTT.

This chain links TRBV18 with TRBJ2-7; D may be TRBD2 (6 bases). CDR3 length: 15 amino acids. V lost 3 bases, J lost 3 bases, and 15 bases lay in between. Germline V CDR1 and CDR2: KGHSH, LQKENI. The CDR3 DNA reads TGTGCCAGCTCACCCGGGGGAAGGGGAGACTACGAGCAGTACTTC. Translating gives CASSPGGRGDYEQYF. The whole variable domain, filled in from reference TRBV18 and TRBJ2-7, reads NAGVMQNPRHLVRRRGQEARLRCSPMKGHSHVYWYRQLPEEGLKFMVYLQKENIIDESGMPKERFSAEFPKEGPSILRIQQVVRGDSAAYFCASSPGGRGDYEQYFGPGTRLTVT.

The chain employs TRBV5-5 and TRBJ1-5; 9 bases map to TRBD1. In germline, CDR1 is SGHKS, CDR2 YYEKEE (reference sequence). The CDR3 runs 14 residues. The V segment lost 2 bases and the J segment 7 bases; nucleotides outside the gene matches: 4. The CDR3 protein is CASSFKGQGQPQHF. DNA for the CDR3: TGTGCCAGCAGCTTTAAGGGACAGGGACAGCCCCAGCATTTT.

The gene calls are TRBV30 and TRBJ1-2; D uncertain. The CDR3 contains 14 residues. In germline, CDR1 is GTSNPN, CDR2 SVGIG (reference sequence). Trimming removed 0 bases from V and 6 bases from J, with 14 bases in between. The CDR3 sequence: CAWSVSRPTDGYTF. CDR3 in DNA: TGTGCCTGGAGTGTATCCCGGCCCACAGATGGCTACACCTTC.

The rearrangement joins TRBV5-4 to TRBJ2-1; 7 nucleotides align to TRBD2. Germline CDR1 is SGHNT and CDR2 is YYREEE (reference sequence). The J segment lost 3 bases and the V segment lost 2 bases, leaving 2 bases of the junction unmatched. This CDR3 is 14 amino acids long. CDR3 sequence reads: CASSLSGVYNEQFF. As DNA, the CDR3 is TGTGCCAGCAGCTTAAGCGGGGTCTACAATGAGCAGTTCTTC.

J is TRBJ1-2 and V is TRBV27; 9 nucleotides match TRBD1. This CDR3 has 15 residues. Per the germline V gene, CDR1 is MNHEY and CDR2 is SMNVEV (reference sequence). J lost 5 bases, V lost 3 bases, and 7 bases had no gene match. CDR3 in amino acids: CASSLGQGISYGYTF. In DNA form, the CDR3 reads TGTGCCAGCAGTTTGGGACAGGGAATTAGTTATGGCTACACCTTC.

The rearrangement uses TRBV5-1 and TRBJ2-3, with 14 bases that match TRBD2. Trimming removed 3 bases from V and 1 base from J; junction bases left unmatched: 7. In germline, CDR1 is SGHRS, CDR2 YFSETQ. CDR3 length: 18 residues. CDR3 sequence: CASSSRGTSGGGTDTQYF. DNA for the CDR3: TGCGCCAGCAGCTCCCGAGGGACTAGCGGGGGCGGCACAGATACGCAGTATTTT.

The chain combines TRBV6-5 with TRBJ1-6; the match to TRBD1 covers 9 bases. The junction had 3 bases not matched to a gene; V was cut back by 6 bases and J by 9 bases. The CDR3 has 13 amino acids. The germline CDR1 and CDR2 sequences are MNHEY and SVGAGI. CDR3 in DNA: TGTGCCAGCAGCCCGGACAGGGGTTCACCCCTCCACTTT. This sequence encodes CASSPDRGSPLHF.

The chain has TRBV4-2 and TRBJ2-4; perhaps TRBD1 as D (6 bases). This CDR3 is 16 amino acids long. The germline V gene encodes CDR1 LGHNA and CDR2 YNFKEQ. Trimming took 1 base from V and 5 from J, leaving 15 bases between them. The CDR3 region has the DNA TGTGCCAGCAGCCAAGCGGATAGTGAGGGGGAAAACATTCAGTACTTC. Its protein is CASSQADSEGENIQYF.

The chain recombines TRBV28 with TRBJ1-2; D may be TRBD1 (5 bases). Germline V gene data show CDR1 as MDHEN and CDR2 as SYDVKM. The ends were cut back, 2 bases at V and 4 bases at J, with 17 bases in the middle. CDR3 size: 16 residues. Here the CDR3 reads CASSLGPQGRFYGYTF. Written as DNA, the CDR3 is TGTGCCAGCAGTTTAGGGCCCCAGGGTAGATTCTATGGCTACACCTTC.

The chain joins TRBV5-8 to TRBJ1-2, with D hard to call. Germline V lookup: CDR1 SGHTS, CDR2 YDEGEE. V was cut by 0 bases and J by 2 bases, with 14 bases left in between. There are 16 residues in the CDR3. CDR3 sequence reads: CASSLGGEGENYGYTF. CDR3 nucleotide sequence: TGTGCCAGCAGCTTGGGCGGGGAAGGCGAGAACTATGGCTACACCTTC.

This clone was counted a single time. CDR3 region: CASRRPGTGLKGYTF. For the CDR3, the DNA is TGTGCCAGCAGGCGACCCGGGACTGGCCTTAAGGGGTACACCTTC. V usage is TRBV9 and J usage is TRBJ1-2; perhaps TRBD1 as D (5 bases). From germline, CDR1 is SGDLS and CDR2 YYNGEE. V was clipped by 5 bases and J by 11 bases, with 25 bases between them. The CDR3 covers 15 residues. Based on the CDR3 plus reference TRBV9 and TRBJ1-2, the full variable domain is DSGVTQTPKHLITATGQRVTLRCSPRSGDLSVYWYQQSLDQGLQFLIQYYNGEERAKGNILERFSAQQFPDLHSELNLSSLELGDSALYFCASRRPGTGLKGYTFGSGTRLTVV.

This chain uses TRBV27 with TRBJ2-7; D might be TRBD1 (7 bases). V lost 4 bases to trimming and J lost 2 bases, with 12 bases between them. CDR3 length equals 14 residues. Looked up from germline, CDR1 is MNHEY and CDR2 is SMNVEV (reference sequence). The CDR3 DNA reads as TGTGCCAGCAGTTCAGGGGGGCGCACCTACGAGCAGTACTTC. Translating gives CASSSGGRTYEQYF.

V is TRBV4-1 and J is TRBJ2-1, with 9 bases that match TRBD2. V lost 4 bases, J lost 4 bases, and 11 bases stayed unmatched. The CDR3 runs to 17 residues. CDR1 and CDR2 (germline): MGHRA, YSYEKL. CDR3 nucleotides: TGCGCCAGCAGCCCCGCTGGGGCGGGGGGGCCTTACAATGAGCAGTTCTTC. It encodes CASSPAGAGGPYNEQFF.

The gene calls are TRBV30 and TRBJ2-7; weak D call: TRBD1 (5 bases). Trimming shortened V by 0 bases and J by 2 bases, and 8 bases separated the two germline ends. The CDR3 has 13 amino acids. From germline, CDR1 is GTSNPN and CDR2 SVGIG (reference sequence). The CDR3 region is CAWSVTGAYEQYF. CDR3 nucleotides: TGTGCCTGGAGTGTAACAGGCGCCTACGAGCAGTACTTC.